The present TCR beta chain was sequenced within a study of naive and memory T cell subsets. Overall study results and limits: Naive and memory repertoire findings lacked a ground truth for validation. Expression changes during T cell differentiation may affect RNA-based TCR counts.

As regards this clonotype: The antigen is unknown.

Four subsets defined by CD45RA and CD27 were sorted after CD3, CD4, CD8 and live/dead staining. The beta constant-region primer was an equimolar mix of two oligonucleotides covering TRBC1 and TRBC2. The cDNA 3' end received a ligated single-stranded oligonucleotide carrying the SP2 primer and a 12-nucleotide UMI. TCRdb reprocessed the UMI-ligation and nested PCR reads with MiXCR, giving one entry per CDR3 protein. The top ten hold around 0.99% of the sample, which has about 80,000 distinct CDR3 sequences, under 15% seen once. The germline V gene encodes CDR1 SGHNT and CDR2 YYREEE (reference sequence). Trimming removed 4 bases at V and 15 bases at J, with 17 bases between. This CDR3 spans 12 amino acids.

Sequenced sample: central memory CD4+ T cells from blood. The genes are TRBV5-4 and TRBJ2-1, with D perhaps TRBD1 (6 bases). This clonotype was obtained from a human donor in good health. The CDR3, as DNA: TGTGCCAGCAGCCTCGGACAGTCGTCCCCGTTCTTC. As protein: CASSLGQSSPFF.